The next 8 T cell receptor beta chains were all read from a single sample in a study of blood T cell repertoires in COVID-19. Produced via immunoSEQ multiplex PCR; TCRdb's table is partial and in-frame only. The sample consists of tens of thousands of clones, under 95% of them appearing once. What was sequenced was peripheral blood. These receptors all stem from a human donor in a cohort sampled during active COVID-19.

The chain couples TRBV19 to TRBJ2-7, with TRBD1 matching 9 bases. J gave up 2 bases and V 6 bases, and 8 bases lay outside the gene matches. Germline assignment: CDR1 LNHDA and CDR2 SQIVND (reference sequence). This CDR3 contains 15 residues. CDR3 nucleotide sequence: TGTGCCAGTAGCCGCCGGGACAGGGACCCCTACGAGCAGTACTTC. Protein product: CASSRRDRDPYEQYF.

The chain employs TRBV5-8 and TRBJ2-4; 9 bases are a match to TRBD1. Germline V lookup: CDR1 SGHTS, CDR2 YDEGEE. CDR3 length: 14 residues. Germline trimming cut 3 bases from V and 7 bases from J; bases unmatched to any gene: 5. CDR3 loop: CASSYTGGPNIQYF. The CDR3 region has the DNA TGTGCCAGCAGCTATACAGGGGGCCCGAACATTCAGTACTTC.

This chain joins TRBV18 and TRBJ2-1; TRBD2 matches at 9 bases. V lost 1 base to trimming and J lost 0 bases; unmatched junction nucleotides: 7. In germline, CDR1 is KGHSH, CDR2 LQKENI. The CDR3 contains 18 residues. In DNA, the CDR3 is TGTGCCAGCTCACCACAGCGGAGCGGGGGGAGCTCCTACAATGAGCAGTTCTTC. This codes for CASSPQRSGGSSYNEQFF.

The chain is built from TRBV6-5 and TRBJ1-1; D might be TRBD1 (5 bases). V was cut by 2 bases and J by 2 bases, with 12 bases left in between. CDR3 length: 15 residues. Germline V CDR1 and CDR2: MNHEY, SVGAGI. CDR3 residues: CASSYARAANTEAFF. CDR3 sequence (DNA): TGTGCCAGCAGTTACGCCAGGGCAGCCAACACTGAAGCTTTCTTT.

This chain connects TRBV6-4 to TRBJ1-5; 9 bases line up with TRBD1. Unmatched junction bases numbered 4, after V lost 6 bases and J lost 7 bases. The CDR3 is 13 residues long. Germline V gene lookup returns CDR1 MRHNA and CDR2 SNTAGT. Here the CDR3 reads CASSQDRGQPQHF. In nucleotides, the CDR3 is TGTGCCAGCAGCCAGGACAGGGGACAGCCCCAGCATTTT.

This rearrangement joins TRBV11-2 to TRBJ2-1; TRBD2 agrees at 12 bases. Per germline, CDR1 SGHAT and CDR2 FQNNGV. Trimming took 1 base from V and 10 from J; bases not matched to a gene: 5. CDR3 length equals 15 residues. Here the CDR3 reads CASSLVTGLAGEQFF. The CDR3 nucleotides are TGTGCCAGCAGCTTAGTAACTGGACTAGCGGGGGAGCAGTTCTTC.

This clone was seen just once. The chain recombines TRBV4-2 with TRBJ2-3; 9 nucleotides align to TRBD1. In germline, CDR1 is LGHNA, CDR2 YNFKEQ. This CDR3 region has 15 residues. V trimming: 3 bases; J trimming: 6 bases; junction bases outside the gene matches: 7. The CDR3 coding sequence is TGTGCCAGCAGCCAGGGACAGGGAAAGGGGGATACGCAGTATTTT. It specifies CASSQGQGKGDTQYF.

The V gene is TRBV9, the J gene TRBJ2-3; 11 positions match TRBD2. There are 16 residues in the CDR3. From germline, CDR1 is SGDLS and CDR2 YYNGEE. Trimming at V came to 3 bases and at J to 8 bases, leaving 11 bases not matched to a gene. The CDR3 spells CASSESSGGAFFTQYF. The CDR3 nucleotides read TGTGCCAGCAGCGAGAGTAGCGGGGGGGCCTTTTTTACGCAGTATTTT.